This TCR beta chain originates from a study of Ad26.COV2.S vaccination and SARS-CoV-2 variants. Study at large: Doses of Ad26.COV2.S were injected into muscle once or twice, 56 days apart.

Treatment here: approximately 18 received Ad26.COV2.S at low or high dose, single or two shots; about 5 received placebo; per-sample allocation not given. Sample collection was performed on day 63 after the first vaccine or placebo injection. Using immunoSEQ multiplex PCR, the repertoire was profiled, and TCRdb retains in-frame clones only, with some absent. Of approximately 480,000 clones in the sample, around 85% were seen once. A remark on this clone: A much larger clone lies one base from this, so it may be a read error.

The specimen comprised peripheral blood, sampled in a trial of Ad26.COV2.S vaccine versus placebo. This sequence originates from a person aged 18-65 years who received the Ad26.COV2.S COVID-19 vaccine or a placebo.

DNA for the CDR3: TGTGCCAGTAGCCTACAAGAGACCCAGTACTTC. Translation: CASSLQETQYF. This chain connects TRBV6-2 or TRBV6-3 to TRBJ2-5; D gene ambiguous. Germline CDR1 is MNHEY and CDR2 is SVGEGT. V was shortened by 9 bases and J by 2 bases, with 7 bases between the two germline ends. CDR3 size: 11 residues.